This TCR beta chain emerged from a study of T cell responses to AZD1222 COVID-19 vaccine. Clones were read by immunoSEQ multiplex PCR, and TCRdb kept only the in-frame ones, dropping some. Of about 57,000 clones in the sample, 65% to 90% were seen once. CDR3 length: 15 amino acids. Trimming stripped 4 bases from V and 5 bases from J, with 18 bases between. Germline V gene lookup returns CDR1 SGHRS and CDR2 YFSETQ. Overall study findings and caveats: CD4 TCRs covered the whole spike, strongest at regions 160-218 and 743-854. Researchers took repertoire samples only after the peak T cell response had come.

As regards this clone: Its antigen is still unknown.

This sequence originates from an adult in good health. The specimen comprised peripheral blood, sampled on day 0 of AZD1222 vaccination. This rearrangement joins TRBV5-1 to TRBJ1-1; D remains unclear. The CDR3 here is CASSTGRTLRTEAFF. CDR3 bases: TGCGCCAGCAGCACCGGACGGACCCTTCGGACTGAAGCTTTCTTT. The full variable domain, rest sourced from reference TRBV5-1 and TRBJ1-1, is KAGVTQTPRYLIKTRGQQVTLSCSPISGHRSVSWYQQTPGQGLQFLFEYFSETQRNKGNFPGRFSGRQFSNSRSEMNVSTLELGDSALYLCASSTGRTLRTEAFFGQGTRLTVV.